A selection of T cell receptor beta chains follows, all from one sample in a study of spatial heterogeneity in lung cancer. TCRdb fed the 5' RACE reads into MiXCR, producing one record per CDR3 protein. The data contain roughly 6,100 distinct CDR3 sequences, approximately 13% of them singletons. The sequencing used normal lung tissue next to the tumor, collected at surgery. These receptors were taken from a female donor with early-stage non-small cell lung cancer. CDR3s include the opening cysteine and the closing phenylalanine or tryptophan. A D gene is named only where the DNA matches it firmly. Clone size is given for some rows only: seen once, a few or many times, or a class if the clone is expanded.

cdr3_aa: CASSQTAGVTGELFF; cdr3_nt: TGTGCCAGCAGCCAGACGGCGGGAGTCACCGGGGAGCTGTTTTTT; v_call: TRBV3-1; d_call: TRBD2; clone_size: many; j_call: TRBJ2-2
cdr3_aa: CSARDPGTAYNEQFF; cdr3_nt: TGCAGTGCTAGAGATCCTGGGACAGCCTACAATGAGCAGTTCTTC; v_call: TRBV20-1; d_call: TRBD1; clone_size: many; j_call: TRBJ2-1
cdr3_aa: CASSLMQGLETQYF; cdr3_nt: TGTGCCAGCAGCTTAATGCAGGGGCTGGAGACCCAGTACTTC; v_call: TRBV7-9; d_call: -; clone_size: -; j_call: TRBJ2-5
cdr3_aa: CSVSKSPDTEAFF; cdr3_nt: TGCAGCGTTTCGAAATCCCCGGACACTGAAGCTTTCTTT; v_call: TRBV29-1; d_call: -; clone_size: large; j_call: TRBJ1-1
cdr3_aa: CASSFEGRTEAFF; cdr3_nt: TGTGCCAGCAGCTTTGAGGGCAGAACTGAAGCTTTCTTT; v_call: TRBV11-1; d_call: -; clone_size: few; j_call: TRBJ1-1
cdr3_aa: CASSLQGPLVEKLFF; cdr3_nt: TGCGCCAGCAGCCTACAGGGGCCATTAGTCGAAAAACTGTTTTTT; v_call: TRBV4-1; d_call: TRBD1; clone_size: many; j_call: TRBJ1-4
cdr3_aa: CASSPQWNTEAFF; cdr3_nt: TGCGCCAGCAGCCCCCAGTGGAACACTGAAGCTTTCTTT; v_call: TRBV4-3; d_call: -; clone_size: -; j_call: TRBJ1-1
cdr3_aa: CASSPPGRRENTEAFF; cdr3_nt: TGTGCCAGCAGTCCCCCCGGGAGAAGGGAGAACACTGAAGCTTTCTTT; v_call: TRBV6-2/TRBV6-3; d_call: -; clone_size: medium-sized; j_call: TRBJ1-1
cdr3_aa: CASRTSQETQYF; cdr3_nt: TGTGCCAGCCGGACCTCCCAAGAGACCCAGTACTTC; v_call: TRBV28; d_call: -; clone_size: few; j_call: TRBJ2-5
cdr3_aa: CASSAPGDSNQPQHF; cdr3_nt: TGTGCCAGCAGCGCCCCCGGCGATAGCAATCAGCCCCAGCATTTT; v_call: TRBV7-2; d_call: -; clone_size: -; j_call: TRBJ1-5
cdr3_aa: CASSPTYYGYTF; cdr3_nt: TGTGCCAGCAGCCCGACTTACTATGGCTACACCTTC; v_call: TRBV5-5; d_call: -; clone_size: -; j_call: TRBJ1-2
cdr3_aa: CASSFRPTGELFF; cdr3_nt: TGTGCCAGCAGCTTCAGACCCACCGGGGAGCTGTTTTTT; v_call: TRBV9; d_call: -; clone_size: many; j_call: TRBJ2-2
cdr3_aa: CASSLPSGSTGELFF; cdr3_nt: TGTGCCAGCAGCTTACCTAGCGGGTCGACCGGGGAGCTGTTTTTT; v_call: TRBV11-2; d_call: TRBD2; clone_size: many; j_call: TRBJ2-2
cdr3_aa: CASRKISGTGYTF; cdr3_nt: TGTGCCAGCAGAAAAATCTCCGGGACCGGCTACACCTTC; v_call: TRBV6-2/TRBV6-3; d_call: -; clone_size: medium-sized; j_call: TRBJ1-2
cdr3_aa: CASSYTDTQYF; cdr3_nt: TGTGCCAGCAGCTACACAGATACGCAGTATTTT; v_call: TRBV7-9; d_call: -; clone_size: medium-sized; j_call: TRBJ2-3
cdr3_aa: CASSFLGGTDTQYF; cdr3_nt: TGTGCCAGCAGCTTTTTGGGGGGGACAGATACGCAGTATTTT; v_call: TRBV5-6; d_call: TRBD2; clone_size: many; j_call: TRBJ2-3